The entry that follows covers one T cell receptor (beta chain) sequence. Its antigen remains unidentified. RNA transcripts gave rise to amplified TCR beta CDR3 regions. HTBI primers were the set used in a first-round RT-PCR of the TCR CDR3. TCRdb reanalysed the multiplex PCR reads using MiXCR and keeps one entry per CDR3 protein. Among about 590,000 distinct CDR3 sequences listed, approximately 14% were seen once. Germline loops: CDR1 SGHTA, CDR2 FQGNSA. The ends were cut back, 5 bases at V and 3 bases at J, with 11 bases in the middle. This CDR3 has 13 amino acids. This specimen belongs to a study of T cells in Graves' hyperthyroidism and ophthalmopathy. Overall study results and limits: From stable hyperthyroidism, ophthalmopathy was set apart by a 13 V-J model. The model's output predicted ophthalmopathy at a median of roughly 6 months prior to onset.

The chain links TRBV7-2 to TRBJ2-7, with a possible D match to TRBD1 (6 bases). The specimen was blood. The source is a woman under 40 with Graves' hyperthyroidism. CDR3 sequence: CASSVIGGYEQYF. CDR3 coding DNA: TGTGCCAGCAGCGTCATAGGGGGCTACGAGCAGTACTTC.